The source of this TCR beta chain is a study of CD8 T cells in Susac syndrome. Turning to the study itself: Each patient with Susac syndrome, at the time of blood draw, was therapy-naive, on corticosteroids, or on intravenous immunoglobulin alone.

With random hexamers, reverse transcription was performed on roughly 0.45 to 1 ug of RNA. Across 54 Vbeta and 13 Jbeta, immunoSEQ multiplex PCR amplified TCR beta CDR3. One entry per CDR3 protein results from TCRdb running MiXCR on the immunoSEQ multiplex PCR reads. The sample contains fewer than 200,000 distinct CDR3 sequences, approximately 94% of which appear only once. V was clipped by 4 bases and J by 5 bases; unmatched bases: 6. The CDR3 runs to 14 residues. Germline CDR1 is SGHDT and CDR2 is YYEEEE. The sequence came from a human donor with Susac syndrome. The chain carries TRBV5-6 and TRBJ2-1; 7 nucleotides align to TRBD1. Sequencing used CD4+ T cells from PBMCs. CDR3 sequence reads: CASSAIDRDNEQFF. The CDR3 region has the DNA TGTGCCAGCAGCGCGATTGACAGGGACAATGAGCAGTTCTTC.